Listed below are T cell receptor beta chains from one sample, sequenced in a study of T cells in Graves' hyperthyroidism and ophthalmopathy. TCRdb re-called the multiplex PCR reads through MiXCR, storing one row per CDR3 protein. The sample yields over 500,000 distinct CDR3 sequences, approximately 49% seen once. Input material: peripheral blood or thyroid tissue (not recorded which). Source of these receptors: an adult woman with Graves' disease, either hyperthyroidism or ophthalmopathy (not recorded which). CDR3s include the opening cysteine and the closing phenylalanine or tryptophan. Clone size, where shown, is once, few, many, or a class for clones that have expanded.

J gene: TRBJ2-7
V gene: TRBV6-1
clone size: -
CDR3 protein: CASSEAGLAAQYF

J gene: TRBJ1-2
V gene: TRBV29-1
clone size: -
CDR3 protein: CSEGDRDGGYTF

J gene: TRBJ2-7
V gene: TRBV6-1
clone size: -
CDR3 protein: CASLPGTGFYEQYF

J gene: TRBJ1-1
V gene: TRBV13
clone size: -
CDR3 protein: CASSPGEGAGGNTEAFF

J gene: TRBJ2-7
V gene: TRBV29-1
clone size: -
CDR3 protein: CSAETGPNEQHF

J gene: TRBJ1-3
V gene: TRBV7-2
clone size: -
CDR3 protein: CASSSGTASTGNTIYF

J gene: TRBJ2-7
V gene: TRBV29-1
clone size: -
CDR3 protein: CSSEWSSANYEQYF

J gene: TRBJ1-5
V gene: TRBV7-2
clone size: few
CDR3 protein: CASSADRGQPQHF

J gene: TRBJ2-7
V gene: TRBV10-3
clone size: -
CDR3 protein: CATSYPPEEELVDEQYF

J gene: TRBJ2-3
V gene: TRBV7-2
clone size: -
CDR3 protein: CASSFVGGTDTQYF

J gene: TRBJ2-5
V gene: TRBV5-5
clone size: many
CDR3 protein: CASSPGTLRFQETQYF

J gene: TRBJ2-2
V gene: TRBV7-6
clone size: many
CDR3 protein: CASSLARNTGELFF

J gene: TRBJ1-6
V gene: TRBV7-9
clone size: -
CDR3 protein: CASSYRQGRPPLHF

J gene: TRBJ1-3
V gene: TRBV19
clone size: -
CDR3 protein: CASSPDRYTIYF

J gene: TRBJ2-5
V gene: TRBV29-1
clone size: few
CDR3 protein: CSVSDRVGETQYF

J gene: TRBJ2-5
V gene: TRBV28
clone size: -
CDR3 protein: CASSSVEGGETQYF

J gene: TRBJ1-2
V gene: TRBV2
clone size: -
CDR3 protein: CASTGQSLGYTF

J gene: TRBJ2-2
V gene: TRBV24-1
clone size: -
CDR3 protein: CATSDWARTRRTGELFF

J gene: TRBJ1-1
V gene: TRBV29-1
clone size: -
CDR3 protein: CSVGFRGATEAFF

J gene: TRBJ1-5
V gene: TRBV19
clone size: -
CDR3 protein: CASSIGMRTAHHF

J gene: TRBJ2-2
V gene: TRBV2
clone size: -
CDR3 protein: CASSITSASPGELFF

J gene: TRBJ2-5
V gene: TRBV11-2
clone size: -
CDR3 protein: CASSQDLAGGPFSETQYF

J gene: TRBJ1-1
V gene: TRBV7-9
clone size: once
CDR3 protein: CASSLAEGMGTEAFF

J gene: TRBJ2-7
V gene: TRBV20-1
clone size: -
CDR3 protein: CSRAGTSSYEQYF

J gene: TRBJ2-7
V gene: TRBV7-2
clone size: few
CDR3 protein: CASSSQGMDEQYF

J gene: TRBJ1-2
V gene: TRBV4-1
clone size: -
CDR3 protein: CASSQVYWLTFNYGYTF

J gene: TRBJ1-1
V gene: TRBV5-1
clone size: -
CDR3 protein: CASSRARDFLNTEAFF

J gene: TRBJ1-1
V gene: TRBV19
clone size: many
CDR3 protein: CASTNWEDRAFF

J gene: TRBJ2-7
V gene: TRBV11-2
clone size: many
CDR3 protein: CASSRVGVEQYF

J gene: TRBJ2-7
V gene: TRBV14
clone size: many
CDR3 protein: CASSQLSYEQYF

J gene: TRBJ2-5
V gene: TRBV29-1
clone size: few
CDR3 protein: CSAVGETGKETQYF

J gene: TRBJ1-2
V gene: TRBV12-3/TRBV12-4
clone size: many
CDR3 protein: CASSLGTYGYTF

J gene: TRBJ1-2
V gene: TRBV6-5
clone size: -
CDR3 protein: CASQTGTNYGYTF

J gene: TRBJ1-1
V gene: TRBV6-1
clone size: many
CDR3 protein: CASIPKPLLTEAFF

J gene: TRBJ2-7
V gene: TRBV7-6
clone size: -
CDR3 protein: CASSFASSSGSSYEQYF

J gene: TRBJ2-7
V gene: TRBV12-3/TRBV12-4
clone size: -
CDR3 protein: CASRGTGYSYEQYF

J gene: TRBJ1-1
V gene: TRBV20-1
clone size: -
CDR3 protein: CSAPGSLNTEAFF

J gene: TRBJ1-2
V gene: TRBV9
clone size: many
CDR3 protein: CASSVEGVAGRHTF

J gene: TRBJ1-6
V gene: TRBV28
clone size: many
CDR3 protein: CASSFDRVGSPLHF

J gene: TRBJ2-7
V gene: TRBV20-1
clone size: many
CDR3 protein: CSAPPFRGFREQYF

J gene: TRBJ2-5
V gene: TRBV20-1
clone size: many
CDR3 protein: CSAREGHQGTQYF

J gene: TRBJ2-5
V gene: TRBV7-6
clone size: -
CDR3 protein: CASSPAGIAGGETQYF

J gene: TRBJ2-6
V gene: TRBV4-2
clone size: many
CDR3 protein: CASSQGTAGANVLTF

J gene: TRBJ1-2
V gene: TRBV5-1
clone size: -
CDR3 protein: CASSLGEDYGYTF

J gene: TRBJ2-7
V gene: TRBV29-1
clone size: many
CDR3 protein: CSVEDGDSSYEQYF

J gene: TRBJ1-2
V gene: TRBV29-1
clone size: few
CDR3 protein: CSARTDRATNYGYTF

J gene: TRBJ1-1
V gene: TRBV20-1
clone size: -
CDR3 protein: CSASPRGGTEAFF

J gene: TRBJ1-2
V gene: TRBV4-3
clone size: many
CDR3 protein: CASSPDLGPAVAGYTF

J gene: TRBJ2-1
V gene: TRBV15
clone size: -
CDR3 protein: CATSRPWPNNEQFF

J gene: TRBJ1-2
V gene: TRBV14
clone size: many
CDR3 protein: CASSQENWDREHYGYTF

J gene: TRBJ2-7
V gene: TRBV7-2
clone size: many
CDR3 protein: CASSHGQGLNYEQYF

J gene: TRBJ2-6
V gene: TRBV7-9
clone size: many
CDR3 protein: CASSLNPGANVLTF

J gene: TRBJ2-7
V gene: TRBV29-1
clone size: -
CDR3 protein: CSALLGGDEQYF

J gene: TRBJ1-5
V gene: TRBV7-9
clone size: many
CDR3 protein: CASSLEGQGNYNQPQHF

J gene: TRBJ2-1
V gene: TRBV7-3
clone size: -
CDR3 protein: CASSLTGLAGGNEQFF